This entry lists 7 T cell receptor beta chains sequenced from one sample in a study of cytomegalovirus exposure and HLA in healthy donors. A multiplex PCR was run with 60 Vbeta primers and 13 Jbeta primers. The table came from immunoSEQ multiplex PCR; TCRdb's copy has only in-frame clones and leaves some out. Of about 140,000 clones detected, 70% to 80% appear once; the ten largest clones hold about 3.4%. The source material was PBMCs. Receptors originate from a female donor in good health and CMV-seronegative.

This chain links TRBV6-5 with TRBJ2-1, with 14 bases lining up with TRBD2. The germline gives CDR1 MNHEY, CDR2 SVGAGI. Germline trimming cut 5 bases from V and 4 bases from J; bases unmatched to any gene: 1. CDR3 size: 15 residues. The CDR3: CASSRLAGGYNEQFF. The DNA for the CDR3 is TGTGCCAGCAGTCGACTAGCGGGGGGGTACAATGAGCAGTTCTTC.

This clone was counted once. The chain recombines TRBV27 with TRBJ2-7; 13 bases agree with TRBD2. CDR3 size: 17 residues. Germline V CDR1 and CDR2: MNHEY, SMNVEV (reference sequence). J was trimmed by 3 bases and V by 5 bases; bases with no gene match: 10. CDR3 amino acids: CASSLSGLAGVIYEQYF. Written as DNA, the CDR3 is TGTGCCAGCAGTCTCTCAGGACTAGCGGGAGTCATCTACGAGCAGTACTTC.

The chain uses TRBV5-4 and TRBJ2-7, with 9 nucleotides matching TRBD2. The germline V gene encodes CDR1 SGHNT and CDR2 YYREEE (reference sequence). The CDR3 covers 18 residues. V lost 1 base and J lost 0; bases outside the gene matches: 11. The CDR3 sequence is CASSLSRRGGGSSYEQYF. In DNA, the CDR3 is TGTGCCAGCAGCTTGTCTAGGCGGGGGGGCGGAAGCTCCTACGAGCAGTACTTC.

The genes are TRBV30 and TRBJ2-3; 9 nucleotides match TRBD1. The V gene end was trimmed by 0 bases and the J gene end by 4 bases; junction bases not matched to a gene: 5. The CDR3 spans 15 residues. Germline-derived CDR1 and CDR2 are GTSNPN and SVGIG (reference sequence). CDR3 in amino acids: CAWSVGTGSADTQYF. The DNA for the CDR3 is TGTGCCTGGAGTGTCGGGACAGGGAGTGCAGATACGCAGTATTTT.

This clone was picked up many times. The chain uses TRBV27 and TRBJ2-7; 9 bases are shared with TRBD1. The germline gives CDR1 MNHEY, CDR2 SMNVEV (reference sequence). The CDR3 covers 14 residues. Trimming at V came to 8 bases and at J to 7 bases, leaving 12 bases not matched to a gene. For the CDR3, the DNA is TGTGCCAGCCGTCCGGGACAGGGAGTAGGGGAGCAGTACTTC. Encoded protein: CASRPGQGVGEQYF.

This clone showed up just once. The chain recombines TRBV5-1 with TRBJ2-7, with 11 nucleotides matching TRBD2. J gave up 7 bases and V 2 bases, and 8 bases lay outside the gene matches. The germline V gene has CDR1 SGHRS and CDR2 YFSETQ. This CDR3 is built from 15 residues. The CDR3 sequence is CASSLPLSGREEQYF. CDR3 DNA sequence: TGCGCCAGCAGCTTACCCCTTAGCGGGAGGGAAGAGCAGTACTTC.

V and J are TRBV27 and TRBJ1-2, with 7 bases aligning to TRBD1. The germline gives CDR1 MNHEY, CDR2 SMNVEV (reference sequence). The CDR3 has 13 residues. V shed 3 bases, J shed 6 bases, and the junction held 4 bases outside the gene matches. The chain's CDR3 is CASSLGQGDGYTF. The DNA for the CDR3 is TGTGCCAGCAGTTTGGGCCAGGGGGATGGCTACACCTTC.